One and the same sample provided the 18 T cell receptor beta chains below, sequenced in a study of post-analysis software for immune sequencing data. Study observations and caveats: With TRBV5-6, TRBV5-1 and TRBV20-1 included, 4 or 5 TRBV segments were more frequent in patients than in controls.

Their antigens are not known. Prepared libraries of TCR beta cDNA carried unique molecular identifiers. TCRdb itself ran the PCR reads through MiXCR, one entry per CDR3 protein. The sample lists more than 500,000 distinct CDR3 sequences, under 40% occurring once. The specimen sequenced was blood. The receptors derive from a girl aged 2-17 years with multiple sclerosis.

The chain is built from TRBV20-1 and TRBJ1-1, with 8 nucleotides matching TRBD1. The J segment lost 5 bases and the V segment lost 0 bases, leaving 14 bases of the junction unmatched. Germline loops: CDR1 DFQATT, CDR2 SNEGSKA (reference sequence). The CDR3 spans 17 residues. The CDR3 spells CSARELINRGVGTEAFF. CDR3 DNA: TGCAGTGCTAGAGAGCTCATAAACAGGGGGGTCGGGACTGAAGCTTTCTTT.

The rearrangement uses TRBV2 and TRBJ2-3; 8 bases match TRBD2. Germline lookup yields CDR1 SNHLY and CDR2 FYNNEI. V trimming: 8 bases; J trimming: 6 bases; junction bases outside the gene matches: 10. The CDR3 is made up of 14 amino acids. This CDR3 is CASELAGIPDTQYF. The CDR3 DNA is TGTGCCAGCGAATTAGCGGGAATCCCGGATACGCAGTATTTT.

The chain couples TRBV6-1 to TRBJ2-5; 11 bases are shared with TRBD2. This CDR3 comprises 16 residues. V shed 7 bases and J 4 bases; nucleotides not matched to a gene: 11. Germline CDR1 is MNHNS and CDR2 is SASEGT. The CDR3 reads CASTWGGLAVRETQYF. The CDR3 bases are TGTGCCAGCACTTGGGGGGGACTAGCGGTACGAGAGACCCAGTACTTC.

The chain links TRBV6-5 to TRBJ2-1; D remains ambiguous. Germline V gives CDR1 MNHEY, CDR2 SVGAGI. V lost 3 bases and J lost 7, with 7 bases in between. This CDR3 region has 12 residues. CDR3 DNA sequence: TGTGCCAGCAGTTATACCGGGAATGAGCAGTTCTTC. This encodes CASSYTGNEQFF.

This clonotype was detected ten times or more. The rearrangement joins TRBV29-1 to TRBJ2-3, with TRBD1 matching 8 bases. CDR3 size: 15 residues. Germline V gene data show CDR1 as SQVTM and CDR2 as ANQGSEA. J was trimmed by 2 bases and V by 3 bases; bases with no gene match: 7. CDR3 bases: TGCAGCGTTGAGGCGACAGGGGACACCACAGATACGCAGTATTTT. It yields the protein CSVEATGDTTDTQYF.

A remark on this clonotype: Germline is not matched at one junction end, which may reflect a read error. The chain links TRBV5-6 to TRBJ2-3; 7 bases line up with TRBD2. In germline, CDR1 is SGHDT, CDR2 YYEEEE. The CDR3 is 15 amino acids. The CDR3 is CANSLGSGDTDTQYF. CDR3 nucleotides: TGTGCCAACAGCTTGGGAAGCGGGGACACAGATACGCAGTATTTT.

The chain carries TRBV11-2 and TRBJ1-2; D not resolved. V lost 5 bases to trimming and J lost 4 bases, with 11 bases between them. The CDR3 is 13 residues long. Germline V gene sequence: CDR1 SGHAT, CDR2 FQNNGV. The CDR3 nucleotides are TGTGCCAGCAGCCCACGACAACTCTATGGCTACACCTTC. It yields the protein CASSPRQLYGYTF.

The J gene is TRBJ1-5, the V gene TRBV6-5, with 9 bases lining up with TRBD1. Germline V CDR1 and CDR2: MNHEY, SVGAGI. The ends lost 0 bases at V and 0 bases at J; junction bases unmatched: 9. This CDR3 contains 19 residues. CDR3 in amino acids: CASSYSPGTGQVSNQPQHF. Here the CDR3 DNA reads TGTGCCAGCAGTTACTCCCCCGGGACAGGGCAAGTTAGCAATCAGCCCCAGCATTTT.

The chain joins TRBV10-3 to TRBJ1-1, with D hard to call. This CDR3 has 13 amino acids. Germline lookup yields CDR1 ENHRY and CDR2 SYGVKD. V was trimmed by 1 base and J by 4 bases, leaving 7 bases between them. The CDR3 loop reads CAISEWEGTEAFF. CDR3 in DNA: TGTGCCATCAGTGAGTGGGAGGGCACTGAAGCTTTCTTT.

This clonotype was seen a few times. The chain uses TRBV7-9 and TRBJ2-1; no reliable D call. This CDR3 spans 14 amino acids. CDR1 is SEHNR and CDR2 is FQNEAQ in the germline V gene (reference sequence). The V and J ends lost 3 bases and 3 bases respectively, with 9 bases between them. The CDR3 reads CASSFDTSYNEQFF. CDR3 coding DNA: TGTGCCAGCAGCTTTGACACCAGCTACAATGAGCAGTTCTTC.

The CDR3 nucleotides read TGCAGTGCTTCCCCGACGACAGGAGCCAAAAACATTCAGTACTTC. Translation gives CSASPTTGAKNIQYF. This chain connects TRBV20-1 to TRBJ2-4; D is perhaps TRBD1 (6 bases). The CDR3 loop spans 15 amino acids. V lost 5 bases to trimming and J lost 0 bases, with 14 bases between them. In germline, CDR1 is DFQATT, CDR2 SNEGSKA (reference sequence).

Turning to this clonotype: Just one base apart from a much larger clone, this may be a read error. The J gene is TRBJ2-7, the V gene TRBV4-1; 12 positions match TRBD2. CDR3 size: 17 residues. The V gene's germline CDR1 is MGHRA and CDR2 YSYEKL. The CDR3 region has the DNA TGCACCAGCAGCCAAGGTCCTGGACTAGCGGGGTCCTACGAGCAGTACTTC. It encodes CTSSQGPGLAGSYEQYF.

The V call is TRBV4-1, the J call TRBJ1-4, with 8 bases lining up with TRBD1. This CDR3 has 16 amino acids. With V trimmed by 5 bases and J by 10 bases, 15 bases remained unmatched. CDR1 is MGHRA, CDR2 YSYEKL, per germline. The CDR3 DNA reads as TGCGCCAGCAGCTCTCCAATAGCGGACAGGGCTGGAAAACTGTTTTTT. As protein: CASSSPIADRAGKLFF.

The chain joins TRBV5-1 to TRBJ2-7; D ambiguous. The ends were cut back, 1 base at V and 1 base at J, with 15 bases in the middle. CDR3 length: 16 residues. Looked up from germline, CDR1 is SGHRS and CDR2 is YFSETQ. Here the CDR3 reads CASSLREFFISYEQYF. For the CDR3, the DNA is TGCGCCAGCAGCTTGAGAGAGTTTTTTATTTCCTACGAGCAGTACTTC.

A few counts support this clonotype. The genes are TRBV20-1 and TRBJ2-7; D not certain. The V gene lost 4 bases and the J gene lost 0 bases, with 10 bases spanning the gap. The CDR3 is made up of 13 amino acids. Germline CDR1 and CDR2: DFQATT and SNEGSKA (reference sequence). This chain's CDR3 is CSAMGLSSYEQYF. CDR3 coding DNA: TGCAGTGCTATGGGCCTAAGCTCCTACGAGCAGTACTTC.

This chain links TRBV7-7 with TRBJ2-2; D not certain. Germline V gene sequence: CDR1 SSHAT, CDR2 FNYEAQ (reference sequence). This CDR3 spans 13 amino acids. V dropped 1 base and J dropped 1 base, with 1 base sitting between them. CDR3 nucleotides: TGTGCCAGCAGCTTAGAGAACACCGGGGAGCTGTTTTTT. Its translation: CASSLENTGELFF.

This clonotype was detected only a few times. J is TRBJ2-1 and V is TRBV6-1; maybe TRBD2 (6 bases). Trimming pared 6 bases from V and 8 bases from J, leaving 23 bases between. CDR3 size: 16 residues. Germline CDR1 MNHNS, CDR2 SASEGT. The CDR3 coding sequence is TGTGCCAGCAGACCAGCGGAGGGACCGCGACACGATGAGCAGTTCTTC. It encodes CASRPAEGPRHDEQFF.

This clonotype has only a few counts. The rearrangement links TRBV5-1 to TRBJ2-7; 8 bases fit TRBD2. CDR1 is SGHRS and CDR2 is YFSETQ in the germline V gene. The CDR3 is made up of 17 amino acids. J lost 0 bases, V lost 1 base, and 9 bases had no gene match. The CDR3 protein is CASSLTPGGRFSYEQYF. CDR3 DNA: TGCGCCAGCAGCTTGACCCCGGGAGGGCGCTTCTCCTACGAGCAGTACTTC. Using reference TRBV5-1 and TRBJ2-7 for the parts outside the CDR3, the full variable domain is KAGVTQTPRYLIKTRGQQVTLSCSPISGHRSVSWYQQTPGQGLQFLFEYFSETQRNKGNFPGRFSGRQFSNSRSEMNVSTLELGDSALYLCASSLTPGGRFSYEQYFGPGTRLTVT.